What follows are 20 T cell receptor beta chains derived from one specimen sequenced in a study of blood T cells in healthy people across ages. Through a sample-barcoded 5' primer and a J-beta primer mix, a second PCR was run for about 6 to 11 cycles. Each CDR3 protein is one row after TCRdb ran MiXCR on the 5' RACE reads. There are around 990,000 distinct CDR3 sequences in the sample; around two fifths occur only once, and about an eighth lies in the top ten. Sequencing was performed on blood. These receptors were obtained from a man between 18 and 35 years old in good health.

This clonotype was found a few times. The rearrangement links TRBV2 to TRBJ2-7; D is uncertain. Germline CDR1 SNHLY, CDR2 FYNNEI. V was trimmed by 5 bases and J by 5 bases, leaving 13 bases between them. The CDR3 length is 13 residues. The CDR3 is CASSRTETDEQYF. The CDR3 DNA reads TGTGCCAGCAGTCGTACAGAGACCGACGAGCAGTACTTC.

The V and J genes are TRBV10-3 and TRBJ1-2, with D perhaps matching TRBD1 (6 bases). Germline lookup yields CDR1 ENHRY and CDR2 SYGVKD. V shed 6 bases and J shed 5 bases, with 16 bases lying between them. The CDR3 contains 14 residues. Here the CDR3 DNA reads TGTGCCATCAGAGACAGGACGGCGGTATATGGCTACACCTTC. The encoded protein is CAIRDRTAVYGYTF.

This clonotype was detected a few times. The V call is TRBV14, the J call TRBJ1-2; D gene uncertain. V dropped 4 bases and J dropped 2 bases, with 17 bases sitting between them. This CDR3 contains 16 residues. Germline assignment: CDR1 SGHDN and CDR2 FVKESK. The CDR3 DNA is TGTGCCAGCAGCCGGGGAGTTCAGTTTGTAAACTATGGCTACACCTTC. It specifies CASSRGVQFVNYGYTF.

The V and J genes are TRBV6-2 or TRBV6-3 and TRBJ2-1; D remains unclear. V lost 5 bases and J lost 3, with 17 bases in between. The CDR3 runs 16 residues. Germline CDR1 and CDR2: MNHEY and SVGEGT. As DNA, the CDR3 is TGTGCCAGCAGTCCTCTGGGCCACACTAACTACAATGAGCAGTTCTTC. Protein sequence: CASSPLGHTNYNEQFF.

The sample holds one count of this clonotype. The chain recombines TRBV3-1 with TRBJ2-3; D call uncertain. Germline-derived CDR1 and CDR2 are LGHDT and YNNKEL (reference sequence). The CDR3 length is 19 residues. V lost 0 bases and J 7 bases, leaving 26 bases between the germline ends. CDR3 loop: CASSQDKFGSWGHFYTQYF. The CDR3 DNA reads TGTGCCAGCAGCCAAGATAAATTTGGCTCGTGGGGTCACTTCTATACGCAGTATTTT.

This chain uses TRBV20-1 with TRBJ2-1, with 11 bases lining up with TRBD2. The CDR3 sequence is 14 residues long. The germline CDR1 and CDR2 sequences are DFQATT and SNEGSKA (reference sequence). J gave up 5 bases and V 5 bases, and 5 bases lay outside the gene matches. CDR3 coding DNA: TGCAGTGCTGTTACTAGCGGGGGTAACAATGAGCAGTTCTTC. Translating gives CSAVTSGGNNEQFF.

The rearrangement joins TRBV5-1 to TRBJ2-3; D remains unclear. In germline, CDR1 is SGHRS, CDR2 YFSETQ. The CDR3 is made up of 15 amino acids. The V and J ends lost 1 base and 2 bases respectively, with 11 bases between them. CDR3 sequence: CASSLWSPHTDTQYF. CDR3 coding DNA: TGCGCCAGCAGCTTGTGGTCACCTCACACAGATACGCAGTATTTT.

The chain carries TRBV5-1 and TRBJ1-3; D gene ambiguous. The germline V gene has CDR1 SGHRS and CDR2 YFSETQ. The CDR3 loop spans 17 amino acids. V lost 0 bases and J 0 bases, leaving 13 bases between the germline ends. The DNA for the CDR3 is TGCGCCAGCAGCTTGGGGTCCGTTCCCGTCTCTGGAAACACCATATATTTT. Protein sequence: CASSLGSVPVSGNTIYF. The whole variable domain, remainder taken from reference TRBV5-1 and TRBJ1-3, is KAGVTQTPRYLIKTRGQQVTLSCSPISGHRSVSWYQQTPGQGLQFLFEYFSETQRNKGNFPGRFSGRQFSNSRSEMNVSTLELGDSALYLCASSLGSVPVSGNTIYFGEGSWLTVV.

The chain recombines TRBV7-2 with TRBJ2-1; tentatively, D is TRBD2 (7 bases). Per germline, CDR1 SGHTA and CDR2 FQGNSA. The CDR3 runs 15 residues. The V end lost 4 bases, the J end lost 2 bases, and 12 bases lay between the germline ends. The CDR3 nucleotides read TGTGCCAGCAGCTCGGGGGGCGGGGCCTACAATGAGCAGTTCTTC. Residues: CASSSGGGAYNEQFF.

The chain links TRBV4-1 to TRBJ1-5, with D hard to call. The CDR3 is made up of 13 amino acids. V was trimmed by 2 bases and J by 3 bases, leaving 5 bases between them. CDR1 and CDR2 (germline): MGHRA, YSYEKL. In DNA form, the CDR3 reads TGCGCCAGCAGCCAAACGGACAATCAGCCCCAGCATTTT. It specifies CASSQTDNQPQHF.

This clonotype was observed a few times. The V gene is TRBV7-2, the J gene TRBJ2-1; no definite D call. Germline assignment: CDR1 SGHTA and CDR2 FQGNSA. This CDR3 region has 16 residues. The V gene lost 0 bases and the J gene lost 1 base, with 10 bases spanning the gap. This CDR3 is CASSLARHPSYNEQFF. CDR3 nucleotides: TGTGCCAGCAGCTTAGCGCGTCATCCTTCCTACAATGAGCAGTTCTTC.

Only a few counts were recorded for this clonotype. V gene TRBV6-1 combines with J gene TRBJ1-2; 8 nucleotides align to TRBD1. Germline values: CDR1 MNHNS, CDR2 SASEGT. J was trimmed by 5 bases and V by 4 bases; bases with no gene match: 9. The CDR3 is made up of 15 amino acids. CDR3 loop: CASSAGQGDYYGYTF. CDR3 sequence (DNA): TGTGCCAGCAGTGCCGGACAGGGAGATTATTATGGCTACACCTTC.

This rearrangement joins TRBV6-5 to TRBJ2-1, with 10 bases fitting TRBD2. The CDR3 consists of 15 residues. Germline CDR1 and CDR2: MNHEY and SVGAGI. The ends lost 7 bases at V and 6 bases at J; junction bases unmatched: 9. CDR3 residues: CASTVLAGSPNEQFF. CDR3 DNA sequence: TGTGCCAGCACCGTACTAGCGGGGAGCCCCAATGAGCAGTTCTTC.

CDR3 in amino acids: CASSNTAGPFSYNEQFF. The CDR3 nucleotides read TGTGCCAGCAGCAACACGGCGGGGCCCTTTTCATACAATGAGCAGTTCTTC. V and J are TRBV21-1 and TRBJ2-1; TRBD2, the D gene given by the table, was not confirmed from the DNA. TRBV21-1 is listed as a pseudogene. The CDR3 contains 17 residues.

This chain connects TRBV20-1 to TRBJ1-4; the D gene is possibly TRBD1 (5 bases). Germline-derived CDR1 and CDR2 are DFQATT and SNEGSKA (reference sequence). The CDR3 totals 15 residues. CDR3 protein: CSSHANGGKDEKLFF. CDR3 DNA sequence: TGCAGCTCTCACGCTAATGGGGGAAAGGATGAAAAACTGTTTTTT.

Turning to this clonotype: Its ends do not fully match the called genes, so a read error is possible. The CDR3: CASNVGFTEAFF. DNA for the CDR3: TGTGCCAGCAACGTAGGGTTCACTGAAGCTTTCTTT. The V and J genes are TRBV9 and TRBJ1-1; D gene uncertain. The CDR3 loop spans 12 amino acids. Germline V CDR1 and CDR2: SGDLS, YYNGEE.

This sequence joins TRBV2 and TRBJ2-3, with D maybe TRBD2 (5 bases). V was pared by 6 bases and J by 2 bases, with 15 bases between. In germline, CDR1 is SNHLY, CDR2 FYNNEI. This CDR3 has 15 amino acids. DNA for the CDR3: TGTGCCAGCAGGGGAGTGTTACAGCCCACAGATACGCAGTATTTT. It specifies CASRGVLQPTDTQYF.

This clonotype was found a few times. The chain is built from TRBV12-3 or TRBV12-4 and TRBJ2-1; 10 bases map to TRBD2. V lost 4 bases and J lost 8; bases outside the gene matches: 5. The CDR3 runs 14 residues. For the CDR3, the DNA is TGTGCCAGCAGTTACAGCGGGGGGGCTTATGAGCAGTTCTTC. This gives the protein CASSYSGGAYEQFF.

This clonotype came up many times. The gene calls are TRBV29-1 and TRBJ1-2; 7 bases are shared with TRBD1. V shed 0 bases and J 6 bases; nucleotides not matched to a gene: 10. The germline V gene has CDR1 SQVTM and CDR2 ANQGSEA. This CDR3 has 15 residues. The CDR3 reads CSVEDLGTDPDGYTF. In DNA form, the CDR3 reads TGCAGCGTTGAAGATCTTGGGACAGATCCAGATGGCTACACCTTC. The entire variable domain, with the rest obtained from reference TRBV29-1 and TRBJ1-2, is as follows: SAVISQKPSRDICQRGTSLTIQCQVDSQVTMMFWYRQQPGQSLTLIATANQGSEATYESGFVIDKFPISRPNLTFSTLTVSNMSPEDSSIYLCSVEDLGTDPDGYTFGSGTRLTVV.

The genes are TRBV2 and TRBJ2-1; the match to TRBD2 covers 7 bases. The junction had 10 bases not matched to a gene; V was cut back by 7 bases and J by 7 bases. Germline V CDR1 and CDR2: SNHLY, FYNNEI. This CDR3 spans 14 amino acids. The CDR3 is CASTNRLAGNEQFF. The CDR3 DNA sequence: TGTGCCAGCACTAATCGACTAGCTGGTAATGAGCAGTTCTTC.